The rows below give T cell receptor beta chains drawn from one sample of a study of T cell repertoires in cytomegalovirus infection. TCRdb redid the calling of the reads with MiXCR, one entry per CDR3 protein. This sample has more than 200,000 distinct CDR3 sequences, with around 9% found just once. The material sequenced was PBMCs. All receptors come from a human donor in good health (CMV status not recorded). Some clones in this sample may be carry-over from other donors' samples. Each CDR3 is given with its conserved first and last residue. Fields, in order: CDR3 length, J gene, V gene, D gene, clone size, CDR3 DNA, CDR3 protein. A D gene is named only where the DNA matches it firmly. Clone size is shown for a subset of rows, as once, few, many or a class of expanded clone.

13 | TRBJ1-1 | TRBV29-1 | TRBD1 | . | TGCAGCGTTTGTACAGGGGGAGGTACTGAAGCTTTCTTT | CSVCTGGGTEAFF
18 | TRBJ1-1 | TRBV7-3 | . | many | TGTGCCAGCACCATCCCACGCCCCCGTTTCCCCTTACTTTTCGAAGCTTTCTTT | CASTIPRPRFPLLFEAFF
14 | TRBJ2-7 | TRBV7-2 | TRBD2 | many | TGTGCCAGCAGCTTAGAAGCGGGGACTTACGAGCAGTACTTC | CASSLEAGTYEQYF
13 | TRBJ2-1 | TRBV7-9 | . | many | TGTGCCAGCAGCCCCTCGACCAACAATGAGCAGTTCTTC | CASSPSTNNEQFF
14 | TRBJ1-1 | TRBV6-6 | TRBD1 | . | TGTGCCAGCAGTTCGGGACAGGGACCAAGTGAAGCTTTCTTT | CASSSGQGPSEAFF
14 | TRBJ1-5 | TRBV7-2 | . | many | TGTGCCAGCAGCGGGGTTGGGGTAGGGCAGCCCCAGCATTTT | CASSGVGVGQPQHF
14 | TRBJ1-5 | TRBV7-2 | . | many | TGTGCCAGCAGCGACACAGGTCAAAGCCAGCCCCAGCATTTT | CASSDTGQSQPQHF
16 | TRBJ1-5 | TRBV20-1 | . | . | TGCAGTGCTAGCCCACCGACAGAGGGAGGCAATCAGCCCCAGCATTTT | CSASPPTEGGNQPQHF
16 | TRBJ2-2 | TRBV28 | . | . | TGTGCCAGCAGTACACCCAAGGAAAAATACACCGGGGAGCTGTTTTTT | CASSTPKEKYTGELFF
13 | TRBJ2-7 | TRBV7-6 | TRBD2 | many | TGTGCTAGCAGCCCGGGGACTAGTACCGAGCAGTACTTC | CASSPGTSTEQYF
14 | TRBJ1-1 | TRBV12-3/TRBV12-4 | . | few | TGTGCCAGCACCCAGGCGTCCATGAACACTGAAGCTTTCTTT | CASTQASMNTEAFF
14 | TRBJ1-1 | TRBV12-3/TRBV12-4 | TRBD1 | few | TGTGCCAGCAGTCCTACAGGGGGGGCCACTGAAGCTTTCTTT | CASSPTGGATEAFF
14 | TRBJ1-5 | TRBV7-8 | . | many | TGTGCCAGCATGAATGGGGCAAGCAATCAGCCCCAGCATTTT | CASMNGASNQPQHF
18 | TRBJ1-6 | TRBV7-8 | . | many | TGTGCCAGCAGCCCCGTTGGGGGCGCGAGCTCCTATAATTCACCCCTCCACTTT | CASSPVGGASSYNSPLHF
14 | TRBJ2-7 | TRBV20-1 | TRBD2 | . | TGCAGTGCTCTCCGACTAGCGGGAGTCTACGAGCAGTACTTC | CSALRLAGVYEQYF
16 | TRBJ1-1 | TRBV11-2 | . | few | TGTGCCAGCAGCTTATCTACAGGGAGGGATAACGCTGAAGCTTTCTTT | CASSLSTGRDNAEAFF
14 | TRBJ1-5 | TRBV7-2 | . | many | TGTGCCAGCAGCTTAGTCGGGGGGAAACAGCCCCAGCATTTT | CASSLVGGKQPQHF
14 | TRBJ1-2 | TRBV28 | . | . | TGTGCCAGCAGCCGAGAGGGACACAACTATGGCTACACCTTC | CASSREGHNYGYTF
13 | TRBJ1-1 | TRBV7-2 | . | many | TGTGCCAGCAGCCGTCTAGTGTCAGTTGAAGCTTTCTTT | CASSRLVSVEAFF
15 | TRBJ1-6 | TRBV4-1 | . | many | TGCGCCAGCAGCGTAGCCGGGACAAACCATTCACCCCTCCACTTT | CASSVAGTNHSPLHF
15 | TRBJ1-3 | TRBV7-2 | . | many | TGTGCCAGCAGCCCACGAGTAGGCTCTGGAAACACCATATATTTT | CASSPRVGSGNTIYF
17 | TRBJ1-3 | TRBV12-3/TRBV12-4 | . | few | TGTGCCAGCAGTTTAGTGGGGGGGCACTTGACTGGAAACACCATATATTTT | CASSLVGGHLTGNTIYF
16 | TRBJ1-2 | TRBV5-5 | TRBD1 | . | TGTGCCAGCAGCGCAGATGACAGGGGAGCCAACTATGGCTACACCTTC | CASSADDRGANYGYTF
13 | TRBJ1-5 | TRBV6-4 | . | many | TGTGCCAGTTCGAGCGGGTTCGATCAGCCCCAGCATTTT | CASSSGFDQPQHF
18 | TRBJ1-5 | TRBV7-2 | TRBD1 | many | TGTGCCAGCAGCTTAAGGGGACAGGGGAAGGGGGGCAATCAGCCCCAGCATTTT | CASSLRGQGKGGNQPQHF
17 | TRBJ2-1 | TRBV27 | TRBD1 | many | TGTGCCAGCAGTTCAACCGGGACAGGAAGTATGTACAATGAGCAGTTCTTC | CASSSTGTGSMYNEQFF
13 | TRBJ2-1 | TRBV7-2 | . | many | TGTGCCAGCAGCCCGGCCGCGGGTAATGAGCAGTTCTTC | CASSPAAGNEQFF
15 | TRBJ2-7 | TRBV7-2 | . | many | TGTGCCAGCAGCCCGGGTGGGTTTAGCTCCTACGAGCAGTACTTC | CASSPGGFSSYEQYF
14 | TRBJ1-5 | TRBV15 | . | . | TGTGCCACCAGCTATGAGGGAGGCAATCAGCCCCAGCATTTT | CATSYEGGNQPQHF
16 | TRBJ2-1 | TRBV6-2/TRBV6-3 | . | few | TGTGCCAGCAGTTACTCCCCAGGGGAAATCTACAATGAGCAGTTCTTC | CASSYSPGEIYNEQFF
12 | TRBJ1-2 | TRBV6-6 | TRBD1 | many | TGTGCCAGCAGCGGGACAGGGAAAGGCTACACCTTC | CASSGTGKGYTF
14 | TRBJ1-5 | TRBV7-2 | . | many | TGTGCCAGCAGCCCGGCGGGGTCGGATCAGCCCCAGCATTTT | CASSPAGSDQPQHF
12 | TRBJ1-5 | TRBV28 | . | many | TGTGCCAGCAGGGGTAAAGATCAGCCCCAGCATTTT | CASRGKDQPQHF
14 | TRBJ1-6 | TRBV7-9 | . | few | TGTGCCAGCAGCTTACCGCCCCCAAATTCACCCCTCCACTTT | CASSLPPPNSPLHF
13 | TRBJ1-1 | TRBV7-8 | . | many | TGTGCCAGCAGCCCGTACCGGAACACTGAAGCTTTCTTT | CASSPYRNTEAFF
14 | TRBJ2-5 | TRBV28 | . | few | TGTGCCAGCAGCGTACCCCCGAATGGCGTGACCCAGTACTTC | CASSVPPNGVTQYF
12 | TRBJ1-5 | TRBV6-2/TRBV6-3 | . | many | TGTGCCAGCAGTCGCCTAAATCAGCCCCAGCATTTT | CASSRLNQPQHF
13 | TRBJ1-1 | TRBV7-9 | . | many | TGTGCCAGCAGCTACCAGGGCAGGGCTGAAGCTTTCTTT | CASSYQGRAEAFF
15 | TRBJ1-5 | TRBV28 | . | few | TGTGCCAGCAGTCGGGACGTCAATAGCAATCAGCCCCAGCATTTT | CASSRDVNSNQPQHF
15 | TRBJ2-1 | TRBV4-3 | . | few | TGCGCCAGCAGCCGCGAGGGGGGGCGCGGGAATGAGCAGTTCTTC | CASSREGGRGNEQFF
16 | TRBJ2-7 | TRBV7-2 | . | many | TGTGCCAGCAGCTTAGGATGGGGGAGCCTCTCCTACGAGCAGTACTTC | CASSLGWGSLSYEQYF
17 | TRBJ2-3 | TRBV11-2 | TRBD2 | few | TGTGCCAGCAGCAAAGGCGTCGGGCTAGCGGGCACAGATACGCAGTATTTT | CASSKGVGLAGTDTQYF
15 | TRBJ1-2 | TRBV7-2 | TRBD1 | many | TGTGCCAGCAGCCGTGACAGGGCCTGGGATTATGGCTACACCTTC | CASSRDRAWDYGYTF
17 | TRBJ2-7 | TRBV4-3 | . | . | TGCGCCAGCAGCCAAGCTCCCATGCGGGCGGATTTCTACGAGCAGTACTTC | CASSQAPMRADFYEQYF
12 | TRBJ2-7 | TRBV6-2/TRBV6-3 | . | many | TGTGCCAGCAGTTACTCGGGGAAAGAGCAGTACTTC | CASSYSGKEQYF
15 | TRBJ2-7 | TRBV5-5 | TRBD1 | few | TGTGCCAGCAGCGCCGAGACAGGGGGCGCAGGGGGGCAGTACTTC | CASSAETGGAGGQYF
13 | TRBJ1-2 | TRBV20-1 | . | many | TGCAGTGCTCCCCCGGGGGGGACCCATGGCTACACCTTC | CSAPPGGTHGYTF
14 | TRBJ1-6 | TRBV7-2 | TRBD1 | many | TGTGCCAGCACCCCCCGGACAGGACATTCACCCCTCCACTTT | CASTPRTGHSPLHF
13 | TRBJ1-1 | TRBV30 | . | many | TGTGCCTGCCACTTAGGAGGGAACACTGAAGCTTTCTTT | CACHLGGNTEAFF
19 | TRBJ2-2 | TRBV7-2 | TRBD2 | few | TGTGCCAGCAGCTTAGGAGTCCCGAGTGGCGGGGGGAGCACCGGGGAGCTGTTTTTT | CASSLGVPSGGGSTGELFF
15 | TRBJ1-3 | TRBV7-2 | . | many | TGTGCCAGCAGATCTACAGGGTTGGCTGGAAACACCATATATTTT | CASRSTGLAGNTIYF